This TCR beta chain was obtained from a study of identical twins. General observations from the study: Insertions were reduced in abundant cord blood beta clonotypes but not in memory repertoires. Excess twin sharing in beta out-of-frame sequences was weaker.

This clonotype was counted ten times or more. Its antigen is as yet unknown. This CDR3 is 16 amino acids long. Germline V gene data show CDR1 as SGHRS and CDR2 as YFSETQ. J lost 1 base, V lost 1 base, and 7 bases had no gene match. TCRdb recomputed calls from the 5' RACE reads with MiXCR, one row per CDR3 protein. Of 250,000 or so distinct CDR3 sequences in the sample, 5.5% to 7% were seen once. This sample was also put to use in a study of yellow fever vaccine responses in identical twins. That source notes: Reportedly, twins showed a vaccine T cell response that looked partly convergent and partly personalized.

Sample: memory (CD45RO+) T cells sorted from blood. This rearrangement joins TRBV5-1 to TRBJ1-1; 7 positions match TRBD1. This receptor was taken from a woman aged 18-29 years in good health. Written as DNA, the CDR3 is TGCGCCAGCAGCTTGCAGGTGGGACAGCCGAACACTGAAGCTTTCTTT. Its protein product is CASSLQVGQPNTEAFF.